Listed below are T cell receptor beta chains from one sample, sequenced in a study of radiation and T cells in renal cell carcinoma. The assay was immunoSEQ multiplex PCR, and TCRdb's table has in-frame clones only and misses some. Of tens of thousands of clones listed, 82% are singletons. Here the sequenced sample was blood, taken from a patient whose treatment included radiotherapy and nephrectomy. These receptors all stem from a man aged 55 to 69 with renal cell carcinoma. Each CDR3 is given with its conserved first and last residue. The order of the fields is clone size, V gene, J gene, D gene, CDR3 protein, CDR3 DNA. D genes are given only for firm matches. Clone size appears in some rows only: once, few, many, or a class for an expanded clone.

clone size: NA; V gene: TRBV19; J gene: TRBJ2-7; D gene: TRBD1; CDR3 protein: CASSMTGDDEQYF; CDR3 DNA: TGTGCCAGTAGTATGACAGGGGACGACGAGCAGTACTTC
clone size: NA; V gene: TRBV5-1; J gene: TRBJ2-7; D gene: TRBD2; CDR3 protein: CASSLESGRYHEQYF; CDR3 DNA: TGCGCCAGCAGCTTGGAGAGCGGGAGGTACCACGAGCAGTACTTC
clone size: NA; V gene: TRBV10-3; J gene: TRBJ2-7; D gene: NA; CDR3 protein: CAISESWGSPDEQYF; CDR3 DNA: TGTGCCATCAGTGAGTCATGGGGGAGCCCTGACGAGCAGTACTTC
clone size: NA; V gene: TRBV28; J gene: TRBJ1-3; D gene: NA; CDR3 protein: CAVRRGRSGNTIYF; CDR3 DNA: TGTGCAGTGAGAAGGGGACGGTCTGGAAACACCATATATTTT
clone size: NA; V gene: TRBV7-3; J gene: TRBJ1-1; D gene: NA; CDR3 protein: CASSFLRNTEAFF; CDR3 DNA: TGTGCCAGCAGCTTTCTAAGGAACACTGAAGCTTTCTTT
clone size: NA; V gene: TRBV5-1; J gene: TRBJ2-1; D gene: NA; CDR3 protein: CASSLTTSTNNEQFF; CDR3 DNA: TGCGCCAGCAGCCTTACGACGTCCACTAACAATGAGCAGTTCTTC
clone size: once; V gene: TRBV6-1; J gene: TRBJ1-2; D gene: NA; CDR3 protein: CATEESGLNYGYTF; CDR3 DNA: TGTGCCACCGAGGAATCGGGACTGAACTATGGCTACACCTTC
clone size: NA; V gene: TRBV20-1; J gene: TRBJ1-1; D gene: NA; CDR3 protein: CSARDMEAFF; CDR3 DNA: TGCAGTGCTAGAGATATGGAGGCTTTCTTT
clone size: NA; V gene: TRBV19; J gene: TRBJ2-1; D gene: NA; CDR3 protein: CASRAGARRSFNEQFF; CDR3 DNA: TGTGCCAGTAGGGCAGGGGCGAGGAGAAGTTTCAATGAGCAGTTCTTC
clone size: NA; V gene: TRBV14; J gene: TRBJ2-1; D gene: NA; CDR3 protein: CASSQVRRGVAANEQFF; CDR3 DNA: TGTGCCAGCAGCCAAGTCCGGCGAGGGGTAGCGGCTAATGAGCAGTTCTTC
clone size: once; V gene: TRBV7-2; J gene: TRBJ1-3; D gene: NA; CDR3 protein: CASSLEMAGFGNTIYF; CDR3 DNA: TGTGCCAGCAGCTTAGAAATGGCAGGGTTTGGAAACACCATATATTTT
clone size: few; V gene: TRBV29-1; J gene: TRBJ2-7; D gene: TRBD1; CDR3 protein: CSVERTGGIEQYF; CDR3 DNA: TGCAGCGTTGAACGGACAGGGGGCATTGAGCAGTACTTC
clone size: once; V gene: TRBV7-9; J gene: TRBJ2-1; D gene: NA; CDR3 protein: CASIITGYKDEQFF; CDR3 DNA: TGTGCCAGCATAATCACAGGGTATAAGGATGAGCAGTTCTTC
clone size: once; V gene: TRBV2; J gene: TRBJ2-7; D gene: NA; CDR3 protein: CASSEAGADSYEQYF; CDR3 DNA: TGTGCCAGCAGTGAAGCCGGAGCAGACAGCTACGAGCAGTACTTC
clone size: NA; V gene: TRBV18; J gene: TRBJ2-7; D gene: NA; CDR3 protein: CASSPVEDEQYF; CDR3 DNA: TGTGCCAGCTCACCAGTAGAGGACGAGCAGTACTTC
clone size: NA; V gene: TRBV7-2; J gene: TRBJ2-5; D gene: NA; CDR3 protein: CASSFERWGIETQYF; CDR3 DNA: TGTGCCAGCAGCTTCGAGCGTTGGGGGATAGAGACCCAGTACTTC
clone size: NA; V gene: TRBV5-1; J gene: TRBJ2-7; D gene: NA; CDR3 protein: CASSLNSGFFYEQYF; CDR3 DNA: TGCGCCAGCAGCTTGAACAGCGGTTTTTTCTACGAGCAGTACTTC
clone size: once; V gene: TRBV29-1; J gene: TRBJ2-5; D gene: NA; CDR3 protein: CSVVPAETQYF; CDR3 DNA: TGCAGCGTTGTACCCGCGGAGACCCAGTACTTC
clone size: NA; V gene: TRBV5-6; J gene: TRBJ2-5; D gene: TRBD2; CDR3 protein: CASSLTSGMETQYF; CDR3 DNA: TGTGCCAGCAGCCTGACTAGCGGGATGGAGACCCAGTACTTC
clone size: NA; V gene: TRBV10-3; J gene: TRBJ1-1; D gene: NA; CDR3 protein: CAISESRGGTEAFF; CDR3 DNA: TGTGCCATCAGTGAGTCGCGTGGGGGCACTGAAGCTTTCTTT
clone size: NA; V gene: TRBV6-6; J gene: TRBJ2-7; D gene: NA; CDR3 protein: CASRPRAGEQYF; CDR3 DNA: TGTGCCAGCAGGCCCCGGGCTGGTGAGCAGTACTTC
clone size: NA; V gene: TRBV7-6; J gene: TRBJ2-1; D gene: NA; CDR3 protein: CASSLGWGDEQFF; CDR3 DNA: TGTGCCAGCAGCTTAGGTTGGGGGGATGAGCAGTTCTTC
clone size: NA; V gene: TRBV5-6; J gene: TRBJ1-5; D gene: TRBD1; CDR3 protein: CASSSLDRGDQPQHF; CDR3 DNA: TGTGCCAGCTCATCCCTCGACAGGGGCGATCAGCCCCAGCATTTT
clone size: NA; V gene: TRBV10-3; J gene: TRBJ2-7; D gene: TRBD1; CDR3 protein: CAISSTGTGGHYEQYF; CDR3 DNA: TGTGCCATCAGTTCAACCGGGACAGGGGGGCACTACGAGCAGTACTTC
clone size: NA; V gene: TRBV16; J gene: TRBJ1-4; D gene: TRBD1; CDR3 protein: CASSPGTGRTNEKLFF; CDR3 DNA: TGTGCCAGCAGCCCCGGGACAGGGAGAACTAATGAAAAACTGTTTTTT